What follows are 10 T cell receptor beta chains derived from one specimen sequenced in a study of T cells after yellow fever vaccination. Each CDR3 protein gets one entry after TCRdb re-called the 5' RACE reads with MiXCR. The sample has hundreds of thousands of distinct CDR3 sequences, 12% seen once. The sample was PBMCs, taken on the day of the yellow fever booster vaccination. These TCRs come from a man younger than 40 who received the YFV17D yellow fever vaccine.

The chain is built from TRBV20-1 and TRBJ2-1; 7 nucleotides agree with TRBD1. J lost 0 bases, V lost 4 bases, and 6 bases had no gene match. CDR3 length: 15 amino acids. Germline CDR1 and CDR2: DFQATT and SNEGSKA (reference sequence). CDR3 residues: CSAKRGQFSYNEQFF. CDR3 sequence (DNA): TGCAGTGCTAAAAGGGGGCAGTTCTCCTACAATGAGCAGTTCTTC.

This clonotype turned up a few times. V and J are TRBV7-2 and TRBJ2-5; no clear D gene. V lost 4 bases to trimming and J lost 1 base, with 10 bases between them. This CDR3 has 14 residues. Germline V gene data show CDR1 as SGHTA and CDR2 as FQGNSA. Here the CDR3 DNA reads TGTGCCAGCAGCTCAGGCGGTCCCCAAGAGACCCAGTACTTC. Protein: CASSSGGPQETQYF.

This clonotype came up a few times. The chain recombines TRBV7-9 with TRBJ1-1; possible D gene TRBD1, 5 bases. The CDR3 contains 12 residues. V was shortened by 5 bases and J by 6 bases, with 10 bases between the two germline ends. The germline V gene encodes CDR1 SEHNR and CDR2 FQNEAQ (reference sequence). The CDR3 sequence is CASSPRDSEAFF. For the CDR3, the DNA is TGTGCCAGCAGCCCACGGGACTCTGAAGCTTTCTTT.

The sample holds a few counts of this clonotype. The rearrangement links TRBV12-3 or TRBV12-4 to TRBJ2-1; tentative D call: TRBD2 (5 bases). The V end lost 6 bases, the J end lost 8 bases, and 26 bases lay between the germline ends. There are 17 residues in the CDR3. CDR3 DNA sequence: TGTGCCAGCAGCCTAATCACGGCTAGCCGCACCCGTGATGAGCAGTTCTTC. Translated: CASSLITASRTRDEQFF.

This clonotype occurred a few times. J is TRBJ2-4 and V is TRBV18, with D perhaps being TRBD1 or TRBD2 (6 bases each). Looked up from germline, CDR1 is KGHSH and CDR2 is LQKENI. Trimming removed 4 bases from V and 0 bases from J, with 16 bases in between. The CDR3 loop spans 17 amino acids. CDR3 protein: CASSREEGGGAKNIQYF. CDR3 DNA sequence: TGTGCCAGCTCACGGGAGGAAGGAGGGGGAGCCAAAAACATTCAGTACTTC.

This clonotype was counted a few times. CDR3 nucleotide sequence: TGCAGCGTTGAAGATCGGGCCCCCAGGGGAGTTCGGGATGTAGGCTACACCTTC. Protein sequence: CSVEDRAPRGVRDVGYTF. The chain is built from TRBV29-1 and TRBJ1-2; a possible D gene is TRBD1 (6 bases). CDR1 and CDR2 from the germline V gene are SQVTM and ANQGSEA. Trimming stripped 0 bases from V and 8 bases from J, with 28 bases between. This CDR3 is 18 amino acids long. The whole variable domain, filled in from reference TRBV29-1 and TRBJ1-2, reads SAVISQKPSRDICQRGTSLTIQCQVDSQVTMMFWYRQQPGQSLTLIATANQGSEATYESGFVIDKFPISRPNLTFSTLTVSNMSPEDSSIYLCSVEDRAPRGVRDVGYTFGSGTRLTVV.

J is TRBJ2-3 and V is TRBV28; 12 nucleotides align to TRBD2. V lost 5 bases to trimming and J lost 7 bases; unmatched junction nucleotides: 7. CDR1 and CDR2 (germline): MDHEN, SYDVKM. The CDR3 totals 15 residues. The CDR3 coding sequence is TGTGCCAGCAGTCCCCTAGCGGGAGGGTTCAATACGCAGTATTTT. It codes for CASSPLAGGFNTQYF.

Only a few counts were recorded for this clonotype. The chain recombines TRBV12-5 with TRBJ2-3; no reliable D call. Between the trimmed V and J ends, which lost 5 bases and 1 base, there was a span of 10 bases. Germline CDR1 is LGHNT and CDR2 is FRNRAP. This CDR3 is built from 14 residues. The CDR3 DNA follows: TGTGCTAGTGGTCCCGGTGGCGGCACAGATACGCAGTATTTT. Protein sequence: CASGPGGGTDTQYF.

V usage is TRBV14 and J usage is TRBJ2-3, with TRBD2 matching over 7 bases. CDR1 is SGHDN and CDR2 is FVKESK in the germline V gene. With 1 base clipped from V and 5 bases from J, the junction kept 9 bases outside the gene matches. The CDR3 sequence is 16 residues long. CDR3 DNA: TGTGCCAGCAGCCAAGGACTAGCATTTTTTAAAGATACGCAGTATTTT. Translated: CASSQGLAFFKDTQYF.

The CDR3 here is CASSFGGNFEQYF. For the CDR3, the DNA is TGTGCCAGCAGCTTTGGGGGAAACTTCGAGCAGTACTTC. The chain uses TRBV5-6 and TRBJ2-7; perhaps D is TRBD1 or TRBD2 (5 bases each). Trimming pared 2 bases from V and 6 bases from J, leaving 12 bases between. CDR3 length equals 13 residues. Germline V CDR1 and CDR2: SGHDT, YYEEEE.